Sequencing of this T cell receptor (beta chain) was carried out in a study of control samples from healthy donors and cancer patients. Repertoires were generated with immunoSEQ multiplex PCR, while TCRdb's copy carries only in-frame clones and drops some. The profile shows 60,000 to 75,000 clones, approximately 86% of them singletons. This clone was seen repeatedly, ten times or more. This receptor was taken from a man in his 60s in good health. Specimen: blood.

As DNA, the CDR3 is TGTGCCAGCGGAGACTTCAATCAGCCCCAGCATTTT. Encoded protein: CASGDFNQPQHF. The chain has TRBV12-3 or TRBV12-4 and TRBJ1-5, with D unresolved. The CDR3 extends over 12 amino acids. V was clipped by 8 bases and J by 3 bases, with 8 bases between them.